The 3 T cell receptor beta chains below all came from one sample that was sequenced in a study of T cells in Graves' hyperthyroidism and ophthalmopathy. RNA transcripts gave rise to amplified TCR beta CDR3 regions. A first-round RT-PCR of the TCR CDR3 used the HTBI primer set. From the multiplex PCR reads, TCRdb called clonotypes with MiXCR, one entry per CDR3 protein. The data show some 370,000 distinct CDR3 sequences, with around 15% seen just once and around 28% held by the top ten. The sequenced material came from blood. These receptor sequences come from a man aged 45-60 years with Graves' ophthalmopathy.

This clonotype came up a few times. A clone one base away is much larger, so this may be a read error. The J gene is TRBJ2-3, the V gene TRBV12-3 or TRBV12-4, with D perhaps matching TRBD2 (5 bases). The CDR3 totals 15 residues. The CDR3 DNA reads as TGTGCCAGCAGTTTATCCGGGGATCGCACAGATGCGCAGTATTTT. This gives the protein CASSLSGDRTDAQYF.

The rearrangement joins TRBV6-6 to TRBJ2-1, with D unresolved. The length of the CDR3 is 14 residues. Trimming shortened V by 0 bases and J by 5 bases, and 8 bases separated the two germline ends. Germline-derived CDR1 and CDR2 are MNHNY and SVGAGI (reference sequence). This chain's CDR3 is CASSYSATDNEQFF. CDR3 sequence (DNA): TGTGCCAGCAGTTACTCGGCCACCGACAATGAGCAGTTCTTC.

This clonotype has a count of ten or more. V usage is TRBV3-1 and J usage is TRBJ1-6; 7 positions match TRBD1. The CDR3 has 14 residues. In germline, CDR1 is LGHDT, CDR2 YNNKEL (reference sequence). The junction had 2 bases not matched to a gene; V was cut back by 2 bases and J by 7 bases. The CDR3 DNA is TGTGCCAGCAGCCAAAACAGGGGAAATTCACCCCTCCACTTT. Its protein product is CASSQNRGNSPLHF.